The text below deals with one T cell receptor (beta chain). This CDR3 is 11 amino acids long. Germline V gene data show CDR1 as GTSNPN and CDR2 as SVGIG (reference sequence). With 1 base removed from V and 12 bases from J, the gap between germline ends came to 10 bases. Assay used: immunoSEQ multiplex PCR; TCRdb lists only in-frame clones, some missing. The profile shows approximately 60,000 clones, 65% to 90% of them singletons. This sample is drawn from a study of OX40 agonist ivuxolimab in advanced cancers. The sequencing here drew on CD4+ or CD8+ T cells sorted from blood, taken in a trial of the OX40 agonist ivuxolimab. The rearrangement joins TRBV30 to TRBJ2-1; TRBD1 is a possible D gene (5 bases). The origin of this receptor is an adult with an advanced solid tumor such as melanoma, head and neck, liver or kidney cancer. CDR3 sequence reads: CAWSAAQGQFF. The CDR3 nucleotides read TGTGCCTGGAGTGCAGCTCAGGGGCAGTTCTTC.